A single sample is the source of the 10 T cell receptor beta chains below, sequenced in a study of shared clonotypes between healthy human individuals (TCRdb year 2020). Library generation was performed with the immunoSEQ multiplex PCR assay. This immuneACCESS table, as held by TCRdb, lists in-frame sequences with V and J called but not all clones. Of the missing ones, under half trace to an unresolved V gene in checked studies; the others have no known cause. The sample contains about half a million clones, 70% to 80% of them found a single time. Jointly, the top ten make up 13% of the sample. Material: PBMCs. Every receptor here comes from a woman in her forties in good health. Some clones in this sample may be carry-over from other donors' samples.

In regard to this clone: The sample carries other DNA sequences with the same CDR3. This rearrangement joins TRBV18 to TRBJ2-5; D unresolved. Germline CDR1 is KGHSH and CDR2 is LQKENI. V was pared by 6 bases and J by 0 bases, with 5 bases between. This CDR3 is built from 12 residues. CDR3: CASSLYQETQYF. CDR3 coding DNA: TGTGCCAGCTCTCTGTACCAAGAGACCCAGTACTTC.

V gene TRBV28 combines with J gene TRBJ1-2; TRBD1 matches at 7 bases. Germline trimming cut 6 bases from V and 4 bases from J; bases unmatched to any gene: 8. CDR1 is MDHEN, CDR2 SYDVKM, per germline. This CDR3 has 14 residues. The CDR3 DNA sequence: TGTGCCAGCAGGGGGCCCGCAGGGGGCTATGGCTACACCTTC. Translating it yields CASRGPAGGYGYTF.

CDR3 residues: CASSYGLPSSTDTQYF. The CDR3 DNA sequence: TGTGCCAGCAGTTACGGGCTACCCTCTTCCACAGATACGCAGTATTTT. The J gene is TRBJ2-3, the V gene TRBV6-5; unclear D gene. The CDR3 has 16 amino acids. The germline CDR1 and CDR2 sequences are MNHEY and SVGAGI. V was pared by 2 bases and J by 2 bases, with 14 bases between.

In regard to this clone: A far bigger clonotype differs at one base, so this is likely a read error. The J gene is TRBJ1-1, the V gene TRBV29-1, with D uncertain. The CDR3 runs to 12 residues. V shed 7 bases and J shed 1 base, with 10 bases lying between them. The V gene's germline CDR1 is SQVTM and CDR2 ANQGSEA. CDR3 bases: TGCAGCGCCTGCCGTGGGAACACTGAAGCTTTCTTT. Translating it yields CSACRGNTEAFF.

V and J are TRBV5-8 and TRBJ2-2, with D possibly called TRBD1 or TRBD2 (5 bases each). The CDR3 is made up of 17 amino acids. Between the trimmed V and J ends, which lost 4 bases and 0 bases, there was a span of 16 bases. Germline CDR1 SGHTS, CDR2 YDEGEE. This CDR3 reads CASSPTSGRTNTGELFF. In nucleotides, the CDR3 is TGTGCCAGCAGCCCCACCTCGGGACGGACGAACACCGGGGAGCTGTTTTTT.

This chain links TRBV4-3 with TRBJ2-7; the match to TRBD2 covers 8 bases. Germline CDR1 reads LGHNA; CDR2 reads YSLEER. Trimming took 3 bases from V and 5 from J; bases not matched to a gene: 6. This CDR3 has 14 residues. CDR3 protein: CASSHGGAGDEQYF. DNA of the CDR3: TGCGCCAGCAGCCACGGGGGGGCAGGGGACGAGCAGTACTTC.

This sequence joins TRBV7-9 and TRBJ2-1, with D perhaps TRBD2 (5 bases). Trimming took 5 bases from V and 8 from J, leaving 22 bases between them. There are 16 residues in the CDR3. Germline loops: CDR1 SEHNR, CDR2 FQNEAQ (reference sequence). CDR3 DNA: TGTGCCAGCAGCGCCCTGAGCGAGCGGAGGCGGTATGAGCAGTTCTTC. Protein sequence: CASSALSERRRYEQFF.

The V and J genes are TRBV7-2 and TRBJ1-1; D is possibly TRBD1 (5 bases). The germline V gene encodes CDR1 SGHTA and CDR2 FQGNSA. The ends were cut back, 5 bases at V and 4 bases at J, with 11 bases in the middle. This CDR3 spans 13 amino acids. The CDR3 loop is CASSLYGGTEAFF. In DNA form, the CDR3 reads TGTGCCAGCAGCCTTTATGGGGGCACTGAAGCTTTCTTT.

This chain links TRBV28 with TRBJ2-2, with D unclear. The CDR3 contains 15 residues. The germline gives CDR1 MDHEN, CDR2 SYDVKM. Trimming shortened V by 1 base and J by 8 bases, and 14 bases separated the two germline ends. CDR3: CASSLSPGPEGELFF. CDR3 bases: TGTGCCAGCAGTTTATCACCCGGACCCGAAGGGGAGCTGTTTTTT.

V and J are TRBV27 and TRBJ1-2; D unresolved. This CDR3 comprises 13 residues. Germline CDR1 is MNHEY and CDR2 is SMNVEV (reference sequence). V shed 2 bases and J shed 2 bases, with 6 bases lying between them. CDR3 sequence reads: CASSLGRNYGYTF. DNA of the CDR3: TGTGCCAGCAGTTTAGGCAGAAACTATGGCTACACCTTC.